The 8 T cell receptor beta chains in this list originate from one sample, sequenced in a study of shared clonotypes between healthy human individuals. TCRdb keeps only in-frame clones here, not all; method: immunoSEQ multiplex PCR. The sample has 1.6 million or so clones, around 97% seen once. The sequenced material came from naive CD4+ T cells sorted from blood. Indicated subset: CD45RA+ positively selected. The receptors shown here come from a young man in good health.

The chain has TRBV30 and TRBJ2-3; D is uncertain. With 2 bases removed from V and 0 bases from J, the gap between germline ends came to 12 bases. This CDR3 is built from 15 residues. Germline CDR1 GTSNPN, CDR2 SVGIG (reference sequence). The CDR3 nucleotides are TGTGCCTGGAGTCTCGGCGGAAGAAGCACAGATACGCAGTATTTT. Translated, it gives CAWSLGGRSTDTQYF. Drawing the rest from reference TRBV30 and TRBJ2-3, the complete variable domain is SQTIHQWPATLVQPVGSPLSLECTVEGTSNPNLYWYRQAAGRGLQLLFYSVGIGQISSEVPQNLSASRPQDRQFILSSKKLLLSDSGFYLCAWSLGGRSTDTQYFGPGTRLTVL.

The CDR3 DNA follows: TGCAGCGTTGACCGAGGGCCGTCCCAGTACTTC. Protein product: CSVDRGPSQYF. The chain joins TRBV29-1 to TRBJ2-5; maybe TRBD2 (5 bases). With 3 bases removed from V and 9 bases from J, the gap between germline ends came to 11 bases. Per germline, CDR1 SQVTM and CDR2 ANQGSEA. The CDR3 totals 11 residues. Full variable domain (rest looked up from reference TRBV29-1 and TRBJ2-5): SAVISQKPSRDICQRGTSLTIQCQVDSQVTMMFWYRQQPGQSLTLIATANQGSEATYESGFVIDKFPISRPNLTFSTLTVSNMSPEDSSIYLCSVDRGPSQYFGPGTRLLVL.

The rearrangement uses TRBV6-4 and TRBJ1-1; D is ambiguous. Germline V gene data show CDR1 as MRHNA and CDR2 as SNTAGT. This CDR3 has 15 amino acids. The V end was cut by 0 bases, the J end by 4 bases, with 12 bases between. CDR3 region: CASSDSPFTATEAFF. As DNA, the CDR3 is TGTGCCAGCAGTGACTCTCCGTTTACGGCCACTGAAGCTTTCTTT.

This clone was observed a single time. J is TRBJ2-7 and V is TRBV7-9; the match to TRBD2 covers 7 bases. CDR3 length equals 18 residues. The germline gives CDR1 SEHNR, CDR2 FQNEAQ (reference sequence). With 4 bases clipped from V and 0 bases from J, the junction kept 15 bases outside the gene matches. Written as DNA, the CDR3 is TGTGCCAGCAGCTCGAATCGAAAACTAGCGAGAAGCTCCTACGAGCAGTACTTC. It is translated as CASSSNRKLARSSYEQYF.

The chain has TRBV7-9 and TRBJ2-6; 8 bases agree with TRBD1. Germline CDR1 and CDR2: SEHNR and FQNEAQ (reference sequence). This CDR3 is 19 amino acids long. The V segment lost 7 bases and the J segment 4 bases; nucleotides outside the gene matches: 18. DNA of the CDR3: TGTGCCAGCAACCTGGACTTGGGACAGGCACCTCTCGGGGCCAACGTCCTGACTTTC. It translates to CASNLDLGQAPLGANVLTF.

The gene calls are TRBV7-2 and TRBJ2-5; TRBD1 matches 7 bases. The length of the CDR3 is 14 residues. Germline CDR1 reads SGHTA; CDR2 reads FQGNSA. V was pared by 4 bases and J by 5 bases, with 7 bases of the junction left unmatched. The CDR3 reads CASSSTGSVETQYF. In DNA form, the CDR3 reads TGTGCCAGCAGCTCGACAGGGTCGGTGGAGACCCAGTACTTC. Supplemented by reference TRBV7-2 and TRBJ2-5, the full variable domain reads GAGVSQSPSNKVTEKGKDVELRCDPISGHTALYWYRQSLGQGLEFLIYFQGNSAPDKSGLPSDRFSAERTGGSVSTLTIQRTQQEDSAVYLCASSSTGSVETQYFGPGTRLLVL.

The rearrangement links TRBV6-5 to TRBJ2-7; a possible D gene is TRBD2 (6 bases). The CDR3 consists of 11 residues. CDR1 and CDR2 from the germline V gene are MNHEY and SVGAGI. Trimming removed 5 bases from V and 13 bases from J, with 15 bases in between. The CDR3 reads CASSQSGVGYF. In nucleotides, the CDR3 is TGTGCCAGCAGTCAATCGGGGGTCGGATACTTC.

The J gene is TRBJ2-5, the V gene TRBV5-1; 16 positions agree with TRBD2. The CDR3 runs 15 residues. CDR1 and CDR2 from the germline V gene are SGHRS and YFSETQ. Unmatched junction bases numbered 6, after V lost 4 bases and J lost 9 bases. CDR3 region: CASSPGTSGRAAQYF. The DNA of the CDR3 is TGCGCCAGCAGCCCCGGGACTAGCGGGAGGGCGGCCCAGTACTTC.